A single sample gave rise to the 14 T cell receptor beta chains below, sequenced in a study of shared clonotypes between healthy human individuals. Some clones are missing from TCRdb's copy, which holds only in-frame ones; the method was immunoSEQ multiplex PCR. The table has a few million clones, 90% to 95% seen once. The sequenced sample was naive CD4+ T cells sorted from blood. The subset was: CD45RA+ positively selected. These receptors originate from a man aged 18-30 years in good health.

The chain combines TRBV5-1 with TRBJ1-6; D might be TRBD1 (5 bases). Trimming stripped 0 bases from V and 0 bases from J, with 13 bases between. Looked up from germline, CDR1 is SGHRS and CDR2 is YFSETQ. This CDR3 comprises 18 residues. CDR3 nucleotides: TGCGCCAGCAGCTTGGACTCTCCGGGGGGCTCCTATAATTCACCCCTCCACTTT. Protein sequence: CASSLDSPGGSYNSPLHF.

V is TRBV9 and J is TRBJ2-3; D is perhaps TRBD1 or TRBD2 (5 bases each). The CDR3 loop spans 14 amino acids. From germline, CDR1 is SGDLS and CDR2 YYNGEE. Between the trimmed V and J ends, which lost 4 bases and 0 bases, there was a span of 9 bases. For the CDR3, the DNA is TGTGCCAGCAGCCCTTGGGACAGCACAGATACGCAGTATTTT. It is translated as CASSPWDSTDTQYF. Looking up the rest from reference TRBV9 and TRBJ2-3 gives the full variable domain: DSGVTQTPKHLITATGQRVTLRCSPRSGDLSVYWYQQSLDQGLQFLIQYYNGEERAKGNILERFSAQQFPDLHSELNLSSLELGDSALYFCASSPWDSTDTQYFGPGTRLTVL.

CDR3 DNA sequence: TGCGCCAGCGCCGGAGAGGGAGGTAAGGCCTACAATGAGCAGTTCTTC. Translating gives CASAGEGGKAYNEQFF. The genes are TRBV5-1 and TRBJ2-1, with a weak D call TRBD2 (6 bases). CDR1 is SGHRS and CDR2 is YFSETQ in the germline V gene. There are 16 residues in the CDR3. Between the trimmed V and J ends, which lost 7 bases and 2 bases, there was a span of 19 bases.

The J gene is TRBJ1-1, the V gene TRBV30; D is undetermined. The germline gives CDR1 GTSNPN, CDR2 SVGIG (reference sequence). The CDR3 consists of 12 residues. CDR3 sequence (DNA): TGTGCGGCGGCCAGGAAGGGCACTGAAGCTTTCTTT. Its protein product is CAAARKGTEAFF.

This chain connects TRBV4-3 to TRBJ2-1, with TRBD1 identical over 12 bases. This CDR3 is built from 16 residues. V trimming: 4 bases; J trimming: 9 bases; junction bases outside the gene matches: 10. CDR1 and CDR2 from the germline V gene are LGHNA and YSLEER. In DNA form, the CDR3 reads TGCGCCAGCAGCCGGGGAGGGGACAGGGGGCACGGTGAGCAGTTCTTC. Translating gives CASSRGGDRGHGEQFF.

About this clone itself: In the same sample, other DNA sequences code for this CDR3. J is TRBJ2-1 and V is TRBV7-9; TRBD2 matches 10 bases. J was trimmed by 4 bases and V by 3 bases; bases with no gene match: 0. This CDR3 comprises 14 residues. The germline V gene encodes CDR1 SEHNR and CDR2 FQNEAQ (reference sequence). In nucleotides, the CDR3 is TGTGCCAGCAGCTTGACTAGCGGGTACAATGAGCAGTTCTTC. It translates to CASSLTSGYNEQFF. Full variable domain (missing parts from reference TRBV7-9 and TRBJ2-1): DTGVSQNPRHKITKRGQNVTFRCDPISEHNRLYWYRQTLGQGPEFLTYFQNEAQLEKSRLLSDRFSAERPKGSFSTLEIQRTEQGDSAMYLCASSLTSGYNEQFFGPGTRLTVL.

The chain employs TRBV7-2 and TRBJ2-7; 11 nucleotides align to TRBD2. Looked up from germline, CDR1 is SGHTA and CDR2 is FQGNSA. This CDR3 is built from 16 residues. V was clipped by 5 bases and J by 2 bases; unmatched bases: 8. CDR3 nucleotide sequence: TGTGCCAGCAGCCAGCGGACTAGCGGGTTAACCTACGAGCAGTACTTC. Its protein product is CASSQRTSGLTYEQYF.

This chain joins TRBV27 and TRBJ2-1; no firm D call. V was clipped by 7 bases and J by 8 bases, with 9 bases between them. The CDR3 contains 11 residues. CDR1 is MNHEY and CDR2 is SMNVEV in the germline V gene (reference sequence). CDR3 sequence reads: CASKGFDEQFF. The CDR3 region has the DNA TGTGCCAGCAAAGGGTTTGATGAGCAGTTCTTC.

The chain couples TRBV30 to TRBJ2-5, with 12 bases aligning to TRBD1. The DNA end favors TRBJ2-7, so the J call may be wrong. In germline, CDR1 is GTSNPN, CDR2 SVGIG (reference sequence). This CDR3 is built from 17 residues. CDR3 sequence: CAWSVLGTGGWAYEQYF. CDR3 DNA: TGTGCCTGGAGTGTACTTGGGACAGGGGGCTGGGCCTACGAGCAGTACTTC.

This sequence joins TRBV7-2 and TRBJ2-3; TRBD2 might be the D (6 bases). This CDR3 has 15 residues. Germline values: CDR1 SGHTA, CDR2 FQGNSA. Trimming pared 5 bases from V and 1 base from J, leaving 13 bases between. The CDR3 DNA reads TGTGCCAGCAGCGATGAGACTAGAGGCACAGATACGCAGTATTTT. It specifies CASSDETRGTDTQYF.

The chain is built from TRBV19 and TRBJ1-2, with D perhaps TRBD1 (5 bases). Trimming pared 3 bases from V and 4 bases from J, leaving 15 bases between. Germline loops: CDR1 LNHDA, CDR2 SQIVND (reference sequence). The CDR3 has 15 residues. The CDR3 bases are TGTGCCAGTAGTATGTCCCTCCTGGGGGGCTATGGCTACACCTTC. The encoded protein is CASSMSLLGGYGYTF.

This clone was counted a few times. The chain recombines TRBV2 with TRBJ1-1; weak D call: TRBD1 (5 bases). The V gene's germline CDR1 is SNHLY and CDR2 FYNNEI. Deletions cut 8 bases from V and 11 bases from J, with 18 bases between. CDR3 length: 12 amino acids. In nucleotides, the CDR3 is TGTGCCAGCCGACCCTCGGGGGGGTGGGCTTTCTTT. Its protein is CASRPSGGWAFF. Full variable domain (outside the CDR3, taken from reference TRBV2 and TRBJ1-1): EPEVTQTPSHQVTQMGQEVILRCVPISNHLYFYWYRQILGQKVEFLVSFYNNEISEKSEIFDDQFSVERPDGSNFTLKIRSTKLEDSAMYFCASRPSGGWAFFGQGTRLTVV.

As to this clone: This same CDR3 is encoded by further DNA sequences in the sample. This rearrangement joins TRBV5-6 to TRBJ2-7; no clear D gene. In germline, CDR1 is SGHDT, CDR2 YYEEEE. The CDR3 is made up of 13 amino acids. V lost 0 bases and J 0 bases, leaving 4 bases between the germline ends. CDR3 residues: CASSLVSSYEQYF. DNA of the CDR3: TGTGCCAGCAGCTTGGTCAGCTCCTACGAGCAGTACTTC.

V and J are TRBV13 and TRBJ1-1; tentatively, D is TRBD1 (5 bases). CDR1 PRHDT and CDR2 FYEKMQ come from the germline V gene (reference sequence). This CDR3 has 14 residues. V gave up 5 bases and J gave up 3 bases, with 13 bases separating them. CDR3 DNA sequence: TGTGCCAGCAGCCCTGACCGGGACTACACTGAAGCTTTCTTT. Translated, it gives CASSPDRDYTEAFF.